This T cell receptor beta chain comes out of a study of CD8+ T cells in alopecia areata. On the study more broadly: Oral tofacitinib, 5 to 10 mg twice daily, was given in an open-label trial. Tofacitinib exposure lasted 6 to 18 months, followed by 6 months off drug. Study results and caveats: Affected scalp, especially in alopecia totalis/universalis, had a higher clonality than normal scalp did.

Germline assignment: CDR1 PRHDT and CDR2 FYEKMQ (reference sequence). CDR3 size: 15 residues. Germline trimming cut 4 bases from V and 9 bases from J; bases unmatched to any gene: 11. RNA extraction was followed by reverse transcription into cDNA, which acted as the sequencing template. The assay was immunoSEQ multiplex PCR, and TCRdb's table has in-frame clones only and misses some. The sample lists 150,000 or so clones, 87% occurring once. Individuals with alopecia areata gave both lesional scalp punch biopsies and peripheral blood for collection. Worth noting for this clone: As yet, its antigen is unknown.

This TCR derives from a human donor with alopecia areata. The source was CD8+ T cells sorted from blood, collected at week 0. The chain has TRBV13 and TRBJ2-1; TRBD2 matches 8 bases. The CDR3 is CASSSTSSGGGEQFF. For the CDR3, the DNA is TGTGCCAGCAGCTCGACTAGCTCGGGAGGGGGTGAGCAGTTCTTC.